This record concerns one TCR beta chain sequence. CDR1 and CDR2 from the germline V gene are WSHSY and SAAADI. The CDR3 runs 13 residues. V was pared by 6 bases and J by 7 bases, with 2 bases of the junction left unmatched. In the authors' methods: How many nucleated cells were present was estimated from reference gene primer amplification. Some clones are missing from TCRdb's copy, which holds only in-frame ones; the method was immunoSEQ multiplex PCR. The V and J calls and the clone size are those of that table, but D and trimming were determined from the DNA. In the table there are 100,000 or so clones, 85% of which are singletons. This entry is derived from a study of blood T cell repertoires in COVID-19. Study context: COVID-19 samples from acute and convalescent phases originated in the United States, Italy and Spain. Sources were T cells, B-cell-depleted T cells, or PBMCs; the material itself was cDNA or gDNA.

The origin of this receptor is a man between 45 and 60 years old with acute or convalescent COVID-19. Input material: peripheral blood. The chain is built from TRBV10-2 and TRBJ1-6; 8 bases are shared with TRBD1. The CDR3 nucleotides read TGCGCCAGCAGGGACAGGGCAAATTCACCCCTCCACTTT. It specifies CASRDRANSPLHF.